This paragraph covers one T cell receptor beta chain sequence. What it binds is unknown. This sample is part of a study of T cell responses to AZD1222 COVID-19 vaccine. The study's findings and limits: Elevations in Spike-specific TCR breadth and depth followed administration of two AZD1222 doses. None of the repertoires were sampled until the peak T cell response had passed. Variant regions that are unmutated are reportedly the target of nearly half of spike-specific TCRs. Most donors were white British, females outnumbered males, and clonal diversity was possibly underestimated.

TCRdb keeps only in-frame clones here, not all; method: immunoSEQ multiplex PCR. This sample carries 85,000 to 110,000 clones, 88% of them seen once, and the ten largest clones take around 20%. Deletions cut 0 bases from V and 3 bases from J, with 17 bases between. This CDR3 spans 18 amino acids. Germline V lookup: CDR1 LGHNA, CDR2 YSLEER. The genes are TRBV4-3 and TRBJ2-2; maybe TRBD1 (6 bases). The sequencing used peripheral blood, collected on day 0 of AZD1222 vaccination. The clonotype comes from an adult in good health. The CDR3 DNA reads TGCGCCAGCAGCCAAGAAATACTTGTACAGGGCTACACCGGGGAGCTGTTTTTT. Encoded protein: CASSQEILVQGYTGELFF.